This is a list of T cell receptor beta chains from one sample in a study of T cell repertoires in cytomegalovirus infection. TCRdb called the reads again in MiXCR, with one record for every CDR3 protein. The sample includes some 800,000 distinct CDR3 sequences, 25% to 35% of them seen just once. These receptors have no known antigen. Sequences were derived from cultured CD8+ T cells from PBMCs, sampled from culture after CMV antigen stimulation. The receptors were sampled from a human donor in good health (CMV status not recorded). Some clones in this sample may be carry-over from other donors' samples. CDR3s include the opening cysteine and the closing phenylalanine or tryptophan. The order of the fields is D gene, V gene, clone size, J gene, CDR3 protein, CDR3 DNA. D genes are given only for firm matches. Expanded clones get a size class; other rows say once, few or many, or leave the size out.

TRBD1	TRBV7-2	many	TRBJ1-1	CASSQWTGATEAFF	TGTGCCAGCAGTCAATGGACAGGGGCGACTGAAGCTTTCTTT
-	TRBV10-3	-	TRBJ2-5	CAISDMTGTEETQYF	TGTGCCATCAGTGATATGACAGGCACCGAAGAGACCCAGTACTTC
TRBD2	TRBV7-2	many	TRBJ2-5	CASSPGLAGGETQYF	TGTGCCAGCAGTCCTGGACTAGCGGGGGGAGAGACCCAGTACTTC
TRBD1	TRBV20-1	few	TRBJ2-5	CSAAHLDRDEETQYF	TGCAGTGCTGCCCATCTGGACAGGGACGAAGAGACCCAGTACTTC
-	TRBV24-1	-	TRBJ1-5	CATSGSYSNQPQHF	TGTGCCACCAGTGGTTCTTATAGCAATCAGCCCCAGCATTTT
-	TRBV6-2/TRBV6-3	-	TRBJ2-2	CASSPTPHILADRTGELFF	TGTGCCAGCAGCCCTACACCACATATTTTAGCGGACCGCACCGGGGAGCTGTTTTTT
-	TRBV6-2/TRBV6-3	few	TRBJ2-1	CASSQSNNPNEQFF	TGTGCCAGCAGCCAGTCCAACAACCCCAATGAGCAGTTCTTC
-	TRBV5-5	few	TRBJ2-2	CASSPKSGANTGELFF	TGTGCCAGCAGCCCTAAGTCGGGGGCGAACACCGGGGAGCTGTTTTTT
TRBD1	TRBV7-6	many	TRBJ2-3	CASSLDWTGASTDTQYF	TGTGCCAGCAGCTTAGATTGGACAGGCGCTAGCACAGATACGCAGTATTTT
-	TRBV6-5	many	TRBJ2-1	CASMNSRYNEQFF	TGTGCCAGCATGAACTCGAGATACAATGAGCAGTTCTTC
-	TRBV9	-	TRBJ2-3	CASSPTLVGTDTQYF	TGTGCCAGCAGCCCGACCTTAGTCGGCACAGATACGCAGTATTTT
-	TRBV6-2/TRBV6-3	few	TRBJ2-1	CASRPVVRGEQFF	TGTGCCAGCAGGCCCGTCGTTCGCGGTGAGCAGTTCTTC
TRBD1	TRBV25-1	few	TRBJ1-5	CASSGRTGTDQPQHF	TGTGCCAGCAGTGGCAGGACAGGGACCGATCAGCCCCAGCATTTT
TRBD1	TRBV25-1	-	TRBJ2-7	CASSAPGQGRIYEQYF	TGTGCCAGCAGTGCCCCGGGACAGGGTAGGATCTACGAGCAGTACTTC
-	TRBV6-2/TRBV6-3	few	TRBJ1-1	CASSYSVTGYTEAFF	TGTGCCAGCAGTTACAGCGTGACAGGATACACTGAAGCTTTCTTT
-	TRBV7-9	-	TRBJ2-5	CASSPLPEDRETQYF	TGTGCCAGCAGCCCCTTACCCGAAGACCGAGAGACCCAGTACTTC
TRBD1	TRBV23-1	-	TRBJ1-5	CASSHVDRDIARGYYQPQHF	TGCGCCAGCAGTCACGTTGACAGGGATATCGCCAGGGGATATTATCAGCCCCAGCATTTT
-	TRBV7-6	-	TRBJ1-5	CASSPYRGGDRRHQPQHF	TGTGCCAGCAGCCCATACCGGGGGGGGGACCGACGCCATCAGCCCCAGCATTTT
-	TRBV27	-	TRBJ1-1	CASSFSRGGAEAFF	TGTGCCAGCAGTTTCTCCCGGGGGGGCGCTGAAGCTTTCTTT
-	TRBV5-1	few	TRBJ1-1	CASSLGGEVTEAFF	TGCGCCAGCAGCTTGGGGGGGGAGGTCACTGAAGCTTTCTTT
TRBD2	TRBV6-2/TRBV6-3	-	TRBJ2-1	CASSYLAGVSYNEQFF	TGTGCCAGCAGTTATCTAGCGGGGGTTTCGTACAATGAGCAGTTCTTC
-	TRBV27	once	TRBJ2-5	CASSLSGRRGETQYF	TGTGCCAGCAGTTTAAGCGGCAGGAGGGGAGAGACCCAGTACTTC
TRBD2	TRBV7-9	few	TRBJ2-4	CAAGGDSAKNIQYF	TGTGCAGCGGGGGGGGACTCAGCCAAAAACATTCAGTACTTC
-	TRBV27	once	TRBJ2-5	CASRQRIQETQYF	TGTGCCAGCAGGCAAAGGATTCAAGAGACCCAGTACTTC